These T cell receptor beta chains were read from a single sample in a study of blood T cell repertoires in COVID-19. Produced via immunoSEQ multiplex PCR; TCRdb's table is partial and in-frame only. The sample contains around 94,000 clones, about 85% of which appear only once. The sample comprised peripheral blood. Receptor source: a man aged 50-60 years with active COVID-19. Each CDR3 is given with its conserved first and last residue. A D gene is named only where the DNA matches it firmly. Clone size is not always given. Where it is, it says once, few, many or a class for expanded clones.

d_call	v_call	j_call	cdr3_length	clone_size	cdr3_aa	cdr3_nt
-	TRBV6-2/TRBV6-3	TRBJ2-7	14	-	CASSPRLVAYEQYF	TGTGCCAGCAGCCCCCGATTAGTGGCCTACGAGCAGTACTTC
TRBD2	TRBV10-2	TRBJ2-5	15	-	CASHGLAGGLETQYF	TGCGCCAGCCACGGACTAGCGGGGGGGCTGGAGACCCAGTACTTC
TRBD2	TRBV5-6	TRBJ2-3	16	-	CASRGLAGGPADTQYF	TGTGCCAGCAGGGGACTAGCGGGGGGCCCGGCAGATACGCAGTATTTT
-	TRBV27	TRBJ1-6	14	-	CASTGAGFNSPLHF	TGTGCCAGCACAGGCGCAGGGTTTAATTCACCCCTCCACTTT
-	TRBV19	TRBJ2-2	16	-	CASSRARPARTGELFF	TGTGCCAGTAGTAGGGCCCGACCAGCTCGGACCGGGGAGCTGTTTTTT
-	TRBV6-4	TRBJ2-2	17	-	CASSPNRVGHRGAELFF	TGTGCCAGCAGTCCTAACAGGGTGGGACACCGGGGAGCGGAGCTGTTTTTT
-	TRBV21-1	TRBJ1-1	14	-	CASSKGRGNTEAFF	TGTGCCAGCAGCAAAGGTAGGGGCAACACTGAAGCTTTCTTT
TRBD2	TRBV7-9	TRBJ2-7	14	-	CASSWSGGSYEQYF	TGTGCCAGCAGCTGGAGCGGGGGCTCCTACGAGCAGTACTTC
TRBD2	TRBV6-4	TRBJ2-1	14	-	CASSVAGGPYEQFF	TGTGCCAGCAGCGTAGCGGGGGGGCCCTATGAGCAGTTCTTC
-	TRBV3-1/TRBV3-2	TRBJ1-1	15	-	CASSLRGEVGAEAFF	TGTGCCAGCAGCCTAAGAGGGGAGGTAGGCGCTGAAGCTTTCTTT
TRBD1	TRBV6-2/TRBV6-3	TRBJ1-2	15	-	CASSYVTGDNYGYTF	TGTGCCAGCAGTTACGTTACAGGGGACAACTATGGCTACACCTTC
TRBD2	TRBV9	TRBJ2-1	16	-	CASSPGGGAGSYEQFF	TGTGCCAGCAGCCCCGGCGGGGGGGCCGGGTCTTATGAGCAGTTCTTC
TRBD1	TRBV11-1	TRBJ2-2	15	-	CASRRTGGAIGELFF	TGTGCCAGCAGGAGGACAGGGGGCGCGATCGGGGAGCTGTTTTTT
-	TRBV7-8	TRBJ1-4	12	-	CASSPTDEKLFF	TGTGCCAGCAGCCCCACAGATGAAAAACTGTTTTTT
-	TRBV9	TRBJ2-3	15	few	CASSVFPGVRNTQYF	TGTGCCAGCAGCGTATTCCCGGGGGTAAGGAATACGCAGTATTTT
-	TRBV6-5	TRBJ1-1	14	-	CASRRASGETEAFF	TGTGCCAGCAGGCGGGCCTCAGGGGAAACTGAAGCTTTCTTT
TRBD1	TRBV5-4	TRBJ2-7	16	-	CASSLLLTGNFDEQYF	TGTGCCAGCAGCTTATTGTTGACAGGGAATTTCGACGAGCAGTACTTC
-	TRBV9	TRBJ2-1	16	-	CASSQAGDFIYNEQFF	TGTGCCAGCAGTCAAGCGGGCGACTTCATTTACAATGAGCAGTTCTTC
-	TRBV6-5	TRBJ2-7	14	-	CASTRQGGSYEQYF	TGTGCCAGCACACGCCAAGGAGGGTCCTACGAGCAGTACTTC
-	TRBV19	TRBJ2-7	15	-	CASSISQAFSYEQYF	TGTGCCAGTAGTATAAGTCAGGCTTTCTCCTACGAGCAGTACTTC
-	TRBV27	TRBJ1-1	15	once	CASKIVGRVDTEAFF	TGTGCCAGCAAGATAGTTGGCCGGGTAGACACTGAAGCTTTCTTT
TRBD1	TRBV5-5	TRBJ2-7	13	-	CASSWWTGDEQYF	TGTGCCAGCAGCTGGTGGACAGGGGACGAGCAGTACTTC
-	TRBV2	TRBJ2-2	14	-	CASGRRGGTGELFF	TGTGCCAGCGGTCGGCGGGGCGGCACCGGGGAGCTGTTTTTT
TRBD1	TRBV27	TRBJ2-7	16	-	CASSLSGTGGPYEQYF	TGTGCCAGCAGTTTATCGGGGACAGGGGGCCCCTACGAGCAGTACTTC
-	TRBV5-6	TRBJ2-3	15	-	CASSPSPTATDTQYF	TGTGCCAGCAGCCCCAGCCCGACAGCAACAGATACGCAGTATTTT
-	TRBV11-2	TRBJ2-5	13	-	CASSRGAEETQYF	TGTGCCAGCAGCCGGGGGGCCGAGGAGACCCAGTACTTC
-	TRBV5-5	TRBJ2-5	12	-	CASRQKQETQYF	TGTGCCAGCAGACAGAAACAAGAGACCCAGTACTTC
TRBD1	TRBV5-4	TRBJ1-4	15	-	CASSLYQGAKEKLFF	TGTGCCAGCAGCTTGTATCAGGGGGCGAAGGAAAAACTGTTTTTT
-	TRBV7-9	TRBJ2-3	13	-	CASSSTSTDTQYF	TGTGCCAGCAGCTCCACTTCGACAGATACGCAGTATTTT
-	TRBV4-1	TRBJ1-6	13	-	CASRSGLNSPLHF	TGCGCCAGCAGATCGGGTCTAAATTCACCCCTCCACTTT
TRBD1	TRBV4-1	TRBJ1-1	14	-	CASSLGQMNTEAFF	TGCGCCAGCAGCCTGGGACAGATGAACACTGAAGCTTTCTTT
TRBD1	TRBV5-1	TRBJ1-6	18	-	CASSLANTGTGNFSPLHF	TGCGCCAGCAGCTTGGCCAACACCGGGACAGGGAACTTTTCACCCCTCCACTTT
TRBD1	TRBV7-9	TRBJ2-3	15	-	CASSPKGQSTDTQYF	TGTGCCAGCAGCCCCAAGGGACAGAGCACAGATACGCAGTATTTT
-	TRBV29-1	TRBJ1-1	12	-	CSGQNRGTEAFF	TGCAGCGGGCAAAATCGGGGCACTGAAGCTTTCTTT
TRBD1	TRBV14	TRBJ2-2	15	-	CASSQLDRVGGELFF	TGTGCCAGCAGCCAGCTCGACAGGGTCGGCGGGGAGCTGTTTTTT
TRBD1	TRBV5-6	TRBJ1-1	17	-	CASSLGRATGGYAEAFF	TGTGCCAGCAGCTTAGGGCGGGCCACAGGGGGTTACGCTGAAGCTTTCTTT
TRBD1	TRBV27	TRBJ1-2	13	-	CASSLKGALGYTF	TGTGCCAGCAGTTTGAAGGGGGCGCTCGGCTACACCTTC
-	TRBV25-1	TRBJ2-2	15	-	CASTLPGAPTGELFF	TGTGCCAGCACCCTCCCTGGGGCTCCCACCGGGGAGCTGTTTTTT
-	TRBV5-5	TRBJ1-4	15	-	CASRNPGVTGEKLFF	TGTGCCAGCAGGAACCCAGGGGTTACGGGAGAAAAACTGTTTTTT
-	TRBV19	TRBJ2-3	15	-	CASSITLGATDTQYF	TGTGCCAGTAGTATAACTCTAGGGGCCACAGATACGCAGTATTTT
-	TRBV5-6	TRBJ2-7	14	-	CASSLRPPGREQYF	TGTGCCAGCAGCTTGCGGCCCCCAGGAAGGGAGCAGTACTTC
-	TRBV2	TRBJ2-7	14	-	CASNNRVGSYEQYF	TGTGCCAGCAACAACAGGGTCGGAAGCTACGAGCAGTACTTC
-	TRBV27	TRBJ2-7	13	-	CASSYGGAYEQYF	TGTGCCAGCAGTTATGGAGGGGCCTACGAGCAGTACTTC
TRBD1	TRBV6-5	TRBJ1-5	15	-	CASRKGQVNNQPQHF	TGTGCCAGCAGAAAGGGACAGGTGAACAATCAGCCCCAGCATTTT
-	TRBV11-2	TRBJ2-4	13	-	CASSLGRENIQYF	TGTGCCAGCAGCTTAGGACGGGAAAACATTCAGTACTTC